Listed here is a single T cell receptor (beta chain). The repertoire was sequenced with immunoSEQ multiplex PCR; TCRdb's copy has only in-frame clones and lacks some. The data contain 13,000 or so clones, approximately 52% of them singletons. The treatment here: randomized to nivolumab then ipilimumab (arm A) or the reverse (arm B). PBMC sorting kept live CD3+CD8+ cells without CD19 or CD56. This sample stems from a study of sequential checkpoint blockade in melanoma. Overall study context: Patients were randomized 1:1 to nivolumab-then-ipilimumab or ipilimumab-then-nivolumab first-line. After both sequences, patients received maintenance nivolumab.

CDR1 and CDR2 from the germline V gene are SEHNR and FQNEAQ (reference sequence). The CDR3 covers 15 residues. V shed 6 bases and J shed 2 bases, with 17 bases lying between them. This chain links TRBV7-9 with TRBJ2-7, with D maybe TRBD2 (5 bases). This TCR came from a human donor with melanoma. Material: CD8+ T cells sorted from blood (inferred from file names), obtained from a patient given nivolumab and ipilimumab in sequence. CDR3 sequence (DNA): TGTGCCAGCAGAGCTGGAGTGTTCGGGACCTACGAGCAGTACTTC. This sequence encodes CASRAGVFGTYEQYF.